This is a list of T cell receptor beta chains from one sample in a study of cytomegalovirus exposure and HLA in healthy donors. Measured with immunoSEQ multiplex PCR; TCRdb has only the in-frame clones, and not every one. Of about 160,000 clones in the sample, over 80% are singletons; the top ten hold about 1.6%. Sequencing was done on a sample of PBMCs. These receptors all stem from a girl aged 10-17 years in good health and CMV-seropositive. Each CDR3 is given with its conserved first and last residue. Each record gives: CDR3 protein, V gene, J gene.

CDR3: CATSRDAGYGNTIYF
V: TRBV15
J: TRBJ1-3

CDR3: CSASTGENQPQHF
V: TRBV29-1
J: TRBJ1-5

CDR3: CASSLARGDGYTF
V: TRBV5-1
J: TRBJ1-2

CDR3: CASGQGWYQPQHF
V: TRBV28
J: TRBJ1-5

CDR3: CAWSLDHRQAAFF
V: TRBV30
J: TRBJ1-1

CDR3: CASRYRRQPGEPRAEAFF
V: TRBV12-2
J: TRBJ1-1

CDR3: CASSFSYTQYF
V: TRBV7-2
J: TRBJ2-3

CDR3: CASRRDSNYEQYF
V: TRBV6-5
J: TRBJ2-7

CDR3: CASSGPFKGYTF
V: TRBV9
J: TRBJ1-2

CDR3: CASSESGTSEETQYF
V: TRBV10-1
J: TRBJ2-5

CDR3: CASSSNRGTGEGSTEAFF
V: TRBV11-2
J: TRBJ1-1

CDR3: CASSFYRSTDTQYF
V: TRBV7-8
J: TRBJ2-3

CDR3: CASSERQGWRYEQYF
V: TRBV25-1
J: TRBJ2-7

CDR3: CASSVRGMLGETQYF
V: TRBV9
J: TRBJ2-5

CDR3: CASSSGTVSSYEQYF
V: TRBV4-1
J: TRBJ2-7

CDR3: CASSPPQGAAGYTF
V: TRBV18
J: TRBJ1-2

CDR3: CASSRVFRGNTEAFF
V: TRBV4-2
J: TRBJ1-1

CDR3: CASSLTPWASGSSYNEQFF
V: TRBV7-9
J: TRBJ2-1

CDR3: CASSHLRGGLDEQFF
V: TRBV7-3
J: TRBJ2-1

CDR3: CASSASRGQPQHF
V: TRBV4-3
J: TRBJ1-5

CDR3: CASRVGALGETQYF
V: TRBV6-5
J: TRBJ2-5

CDR3: CASSIGAGGKNTEAFF
V: TRBV19
J: TRBJ1-1